The 4 T cell receptor beta chains in this list originate from one sample, sequenced in a study of control samples from healthy donors and cancer patients. Produced via immunoSEQ multiplex PCR; TCRdb's table is partial and in-frame only. The table shows 150,000 or so clones, with 93% occurring only once. Input material: blood. The origin of the receptors is a man aged 18 to 30 in good health.

The chain employs TRBV28 and TRBJ1-6, with 7 nucleotides matching TRBD1. Looked up from germline, CDR1 is MDHEN and CDR2 is SYDVKM. The CDR3 contains 14 residues. V was pared by 5 bases and J by 8 bases, with 6 bases of the junction left unmatched. This CDR3 reads CASSPTGDYSPLHF. The CDR3 DNA sequence: TGTGCCAGCAGTCCCACAGGGGACTATTCACCCCTCCACTTT.

The chain joins TRBV6-6 to TRBJ2-7; D is tentatively TRBD1 or TRBD2 (5 bases each). Trimming pared 8 bases from V and 3 bases from J, leaving 14 bases between. The germline CDR1 and CDR2 sequences are MNHNY and SVGAGI (reference sequence). The length of the CDR3 is 13 residues. The CDR3 DNA follows: TGTGCCAGCCGGGACCGGACTGACTACGAGCAGTACTTC. Translated: CASRDRTDYEQYF.

The gene calls are TRBV30 and TRBJ1-4, with D possibly being TRBD1 (6 bases). Between the trimmed V and J ends, which lost 2 bases and 2 bases, there was a span of 21 bases. The CDR3 totals 18 residues. Germline loops: CDR1 GTSNPN, CDR2 SVGIG (reference sequence). CDR3 sequence reads: CAWSRPLGGSSTNEKLFF. The CDR3 nucleotides read TGTGCCTGGAGTCGGCCCTTGGGGGGCTCTAGCACTAATGAAAAACTGTTTTTT.

The chain links TRBV3-1 (or the pseudogene TRBV3-2) to TRBJ1-2; maybe TRBD1 (5 bases). The CDR3 consists of 14 residues. Per the germline V gene, CDR1 is LGHDT and CDR2 is YNNKEL (reference sequence). Deletions cut 3 bases from V and 0 bases from J, with 8 bases between. CDR3 loop: CASSHVGANYGYTF. The CDR3 DNA is TGTGCCAGCAGCCATGTGGGGGCTAACTATGGCTACACCTTC.